Following are 8 T cell receptor beta chains from one sample sequenced in a study of blood T cell repertoires in COVID-19. Some clones are missing from TCRdb's copy, which holds only in-frame ones; the method was immunoSEQ multiplex PCR. The profile shows fewer than 650,000 clones, approximately 88% of them singletons. Sequenced: peripheral blood. Source of these receptors: a woman aged 45-65 years with COVID-19, enrolled during active disease.

The CDR3 sequence: CASSEKRGGRETQYF. The CDR3 nucleotides read TGTGCCAGCAGTGAAAAGCGGGGGGGCCGAGAGACCCAGTACTTC. The J gene is TRBJ2-5, the V gene TRBV2; 10 bases agree with TRBD2. The CDR3 has 15 residues. V lost 2 bases to trimming and J lost 4 bases; unmatched junction nucleotides: 4. Germline CDR1 and CDR2: SNHLY and FYNNEI.

The gene calls are TRBV28 and TRBJ1-2, with D possibly being TRBD1 (5 bases). The V end lost 1 base, the J end lost 10 bases, and 16 bases lay between the germline ends. CDR1 is MDHEN, CDR2 SYDVKM, per germline. This CDR3 spans 14 amino acids. This chain's CDR3 is CASSLFGRGKDYTF. Written as DNA, the CDR3 is TGTGCCAGCAGTTTATTTGGACGGGGGAAGGACTACACCTTC.

The gene calls are TRBV7-9 and TRBJ2-1; D may be TRBD1 (6 bases). Germline assignment: CDR1 SEHNR and CDR2 FQNEAQ (reference sequence). Trimming took off 2 bases at V and 0 bases at J, with 8 bases between the two ends. The length of the CDR3 is 15 residues. CDR3 sequence: CASSLKDSSYNEQFF. In nucleotides, the CDR3 is TGTGCCAGCAGCTTAAAGGACAGCTCCTACAATGAGCAGTTCTTC.

The genes are TRBV5-4 and TRBJ2-3; 10 bases map to TRBD2. With V trimmed by 0 bases and J by 0 bases, 10 bases remained unmatched. Germline assignment: CDR1 SGHNT and CDR2 YYREEE (reference sequence). The CDR3 extends over 19 amino acids. As DNA, the CDR3 is TGTGCCAGCAGCTTGGCCGTGGGACTAGCGCAGACTAGCACAGATACGCAGTATTTT. This codes for CASSLAVGLAQTSTDTQYF.

In this sample, this clone turned up a few times. The rearrangement uses TRBV13 and TRBJ1-2, with D possibly being TRBD1 (5 bases). Trimming took 4 bases from V and 4 from J, leaving 13 bases between them. The CDR3 is made up of 14 amino acids. Germline loops: CDR1 PRHDT, CDR2 FYEKMQ (reference sequence). CDR3 coding DNA: TGTGCCAGCAGCTCAGGGAGGAGAGGCTATGGCTACACCTTC. Its translation is CASSSGRRGYGYTF.

The V and J genes are TRBV19 and TRBJ2-1; 8 bases match TRBD2. V shed 7 bases and J 0 bases; nucleotides not matched to a gene: 11. Germline assignment: CDR1 LNHDA and CDR2 SQIVND (reference sequence). The CDR3 contains 17 residues. The CDR3 reads CASKRPGLGSSYNEQFF. DNA of the CDR3: TGTGCCAGTAAGCGACCGGGACTAGGATCCTCCTACAATGAGCAGTTCTTC. Variable domain in full (rest from reference TRBV19 and TRBJ2-1): DGGITQSPKYLFRKEGQNVTLSCEQNLNHDAMYWYRQDPGQGLRLIYYSQIVNDFQKGDIAEGYSVSREKKESFPLTVTSAQKNPTAFYLCASKRPGLGSSYNEQFFGPGTRLTVL.

This chain uses TRBV4-1 with TRBJ1-5, with D perhaps matching TRBD1 (6 bases). The CDR3 covers 17 residues. Germline assignment: CDR1 MGHRA and CDR2 YSYEKL. The V gene lost 0 bases and the J gene lost 8 bases, with 20 bases spanning the gap. DNA of the CDR3: TGCGCCAGCAGCCAAGATTCAGGACAGTCGGGTTTCAAGCCCCAGCATTTT. Its translation is CASSQDSGQSGFKPQHF.

To note about this clone: One end of the junction is discordant with germline, which a read error may explain. V and J are TRBV3-1 (or the pseudogene TRBV3-2) and TRBJ1-1; TRBD1 agrees at 7 bases. The CDR3 runs 14 residues. Germline assignment: CDR1 LGHDT and CDR2 YNNKEL (reference sequence). The CDR3 is CASSQDLVGGQSSF. CDR3 sequence (DNA): TGTGCCAGCAGCCAAGATCTTGTAGGGGGACAGTCTTCTTTT.